The sequence of this T cell receptor beta chain was determined in a study of blood T cell repertoires in COVID-19. Study at large: Nucleic acid was either cDNA or gDNA, and it came from T cells, B-cell-depleted T cells, or PBMCs.

Trimming pared 4 bases from V and 7 bases from J, leaving 15 bases between. Germline loops: CDR1 SGDLS, CDR2 YYNGEE. CDR3 length: 14 residues. Some clones are missing from TCRdb's copy, which holds only in-frame ones; the method was immunoSEQ multiplex PCR. The data show around 240,000 clones, about 80% seen once. Sequencing was done on a sample of peripheral blood. This TCR was sampled from a woman aged 80 or over with acute or convalescent COVID-19. The chain couples TRBV9 to TRBJ2-1, with D possibly TRBD1 on 6 matching bases. CDR3 region: CASSTGTRPNEQFF. Written as DNA, the CDR3 is TGTGCCAGCAGCACAGGGACCCGACCTAATGAGCAGTTCTTC.